This is a list of T cell receptor beta chains from one sample in a study of blood T cell repertoires in COVID-19. TCRdb's table, derived via immunoSEQ multiplex PCR, lists solely in-frame clones and lacks some. The table records tens of thousands of clones, around nine tenths of them present only once. Sequencing input: peripheral blood. Every receptor here comes from a human donor in a cohort sampled during active COVID-19. Each CDR3 is given with its conserved first and last residue. A D gene is named only where the DNA matches it firmly. Rows give clone size only sometimes, using once, few, many, or a class for an expanded clone.

size	V	length	J	D	DNA	CDR3
.	TRBV29-1	14	TRBJ2-6	.	TGCAGCGTTGAAGGGAGGGCTGGGGCCAACGTCCTGACTTTC	CSVEGRAGANVLTF
.	TRBV6-5	14	TRBJ1-2	TRBD1	TGTGCCAGCAGGGACCGACAGGGCGGCTATGGCTACACCTTC	CASRDRQGGYGYTF
.	TRBV2	16	TRBJ2-5	TRBD2	TGTGCCAGCAGTTTACTAGCGGGGGGATACCAAGAGACCCAGTACTTC	CASSLLAGGYQETQYF
.	TRBV4-2	17	TRBJ2-7	.	TGTGCCAGCAGCCAAACTAATGGTTCCCCTCTCAACTACGAGCAGTACTTC	CASSQTNGSPLNYEQYF
.	TRBV5-1	15	TRBJ1-6	.	TGCGCCAGCAGCTTGGGGCGGATAAGTAATTCACCCCTCCACTTT	CASSLGRISNSPLHF
.	TRBV2	18	TRBJ2-5	TRBD1	TGTGCCAGCAGTGGGCTTGGACAGGGGGCCTGGGGGCAAGAGACCCAGTACTTC	CASSGLGQGAWGQETQYF
.	TRBV11-2	17	TRBJ2-3	TRBD1	TGTGCCAGCACCTCCGCTAATAAACAGGGGTTCTCAGATACGCAGTATTTT	CASTSANKQGFSDTQYF
.	TRBV21-1	15	TRBJ1-1	.	TGTGCCAGCAGCGAAAAGGACAGGGGAGGAACTGAAGCTTTCTTT	CASSEKDRGGTEAFF
.	TRBV29-1	15	TRBJ2-3	.	TGCAGCGTTGAGGGGGGGCTAGTGGGCGCAGATACGCAGTATTTT	CSVEGGLVGADTQYF
.	TRBV3-1/TRBV3-2	15	TRBJ1-2	.	TGTGCCAGCAGCCAAGATCGACAGCGCTATTATGGCTACACCTTC	CASSQDRQRYYGYTF
.	TRBV3-1/TRBV3-2	14	TRBJ1-1	.	TGTGCCAGCAGCCAAATTGGGCTGAACACTGAAGCTTTCTTT	CASSQIGLNTEAFF
.	TRBV19	13	TRBJ1-5	.	TGTGCCAGTAGTATGAGAGGGAGTCAGCCCCAGCATTTT	CASSMRGSQPQHF
.	TRBV29-1	13	TRBJ2-1	.	TGCAGCGTTGTGTTGGCGGACTACAATGAGCAGTTCTTC	CSVVLADYNEQFF
.	TRBV11-2	19	TRBJ2-7	TRBD2	TGTGCCAGCAGCCACCGTAAGGGACTAGCGGGGGGGCGATCCTACGAGCAGTACTTC	CASSHRKGLAGGRSYEQYF
.	TRBV12-3/TRBV12-4	12	TRBJ2-7	TRBD2	TGTGCCAGCAGTTTCGGACTAGCGGGGGCCCACTTC	CASSFGLAGAHF
once	TRBV19	12	TRBJ1-2	.	TGTGCCAGTAGACCCGGAGACTATGGCTACACCTTC	CASRPGDYGYTF
.	TRBV28	13	TRBJ2-7	TRBD2	TGTGCCAGCAGTCCCGGGACTAGCTACGAGCAGTACTTC	CASSPGTSYEQYF
medium-sized	TRBV19	14	TRBJ2-7	.	TGTGCCAGTAGTATGGGCAGGGTCGCTCACGAGCAGTACTTC	CASSMGRVAHEQYF
.	TRBV11-2	18	TRBJ2-7	TRBD2	TGTGCCAGCAGCTTAGGGACGGGCCTAGCGGGCAGCTCCTACGAGCAGTACTTC	CASSLGTGLAGSSYEQYF
.	TRBV28	15	TRBJ1-3	TRBD1	TGTGCCAGCAGTTCCCTGACAGGGTCTGGAAACACCATATATTTT	CASSSLTGSGNTIYF
.	TRBV6-2/TRBV6-3	14	TRBJ2-1	.	TGTGCCAGCAGTTACTCGGGGGGGCTCAATGAGCAGTTCTTC	CASSYSGGLNEQFF
.	TRBV30	13	TRBJ1-3	.	TGTGCCTGGAGTGGCGTCTCTGGAAACACCATATATTTT	CAWSGVSGNTIYF
.	TRBV2	17	TRBJ1-4	TRBD1	TGTGCCAGCAGTGTGGGGGCCAAAAACAGGGGGTCTGGAAAACTGTTTTTT	CASSVGAKNRGSGKLFF
.	TRBV4-1	16	TRBJ2-7	.	TGCGCCAGCAGCCCGCAGTCGGGGGGCCCCCGGGCCGAGCAGTACTTC	CASSPQSGGPRAEQYF
.	TRBV7-2	12	TRBJ2-7	.	TGTGCCAGCAGCTCCCAGGGCCGCGAGCAGTACTTC	CASSSQGREQYF
.	TRBV7-2	15	TRBJ1-2	.	TGTGCCAGCAGCTTCCGGACATTTTCTAACTATGGCTACACCTTC	CASSFRTFSNYGYTF
.	TRBV11-2	17	TRBJ2-3	TRBD2	TGTGCCAGCACCGCTGGACTAGCGGGGGCCTACACAGATACGCAGTATTTT	CASTAGLAGAYTDTQYF
.	TRBV7-2	12	TRBJ1-1	.	TGTGCCAGCAGTTTCATGAACACTGAAGCTTTCTTT	CASSFMNTEAFF
.	TRBV27	11	TRBJ1-4	.	TGTGCCTCCGCAACTAATGAAAAACTGTTTTTT	CASATNEKLFF
.	TRBV29-1	14	TRBJ1-2	TRBD1	TGCAGCGTTGAACGACAGGGGGCTGGGTATGGCTACACCTTC	CSVERQGAGYGYTF
.	TRBV28	16	TRBJ2-7	.	TGTGCCAGCAGCTACCGACAGGTTTACCGCTCCTACGAGCAGTACTTC	CASSYRQVYRSYEQYF
.	TRBV7-2	14	TRBJ2-7	.	TGTGCCAGCAGCCGGGTGCCGGGTACCTACGAGCAGTACTTC	CASSRVPGTYEQYF
.	TRBV7-2	12	TRBJ2-7	.	TGTGCCAGCAGCACTGGCTCCTACGAGCAGTACTTC	CASSTGSYEQYF
.	TRBV19	15	TRBJ1-1	.	TGTGCCAGTAGTATAAATACAGGACGGTACACTGAAGCTTTCTTT	CASSINTGRYTEAFF
.	TRBV28	14	TRBJ1-1	.	TGTGCCAGCAGTTTTCCACGGGGGGGCACTGAAGCTTTCTTT	CASSFPRGGTEAFF
.	TRBV18	14	TRBJ1-2	.	TGTGCCAGCTCACCGAGGGACTCTAACTATGGCTACACCTTC	CASSPRDSNYGYTF
.	TRBV11-2	16	TRBJ2-5	TRBD2	TGTGCCAGCAGCTTGTGGGCTAGCGGGGGGGTAGAGACCCAGTACTTC	CASSLWASGGVETQYF
once	TRBV28	13	TRBJ1-5	.	TGTGCCAGCAGATGGACAGTCAATCAGCCCCAGCATTTT	CASRWTVNQPQHF
.	TRBV13	15	TRBJ2-7	TRBD2	TGTGCCAGCACCTTGTGGGCTAGCGGCTTCTACGAGCAGTACTTC	CASTLWASGFYEQYF
.	TRBV9	16	TRBJ2-1	TRBD2	TGTGCCAGCAGCGTTATGGTGCGGGGGACGTACAATGAGCAGTTCTTC	CASSVMVRGTYNEQFF
.	TRBV6-2/TRBV6-3	14	TRBJ1-2	TRBD1	TGTGCCAGCAGTTCCGGGACAGGGGTCGATGGCTACACCTTC	CASSSGTGVDGYTF
.	TRBV7-6	16	TRBJ2-7	TRBD1	TGTGCCAGCAGCTTAGGGGGCAGGGGGAGCTCCTACGAGCAGTACTTC	CASSLGGRGSSYEQYF
.	TRBV29-1	10	TRBJ1-1	.	TGCAGCGTTCCCCTCCTCGAAGCTTTCTTT	CSVPLLEAFF
.	TRBV6-2/TRBV6-3	14	TRBJ2-7	TRBD1	TGTGCCAGCAGTTACTCGAATGAGGGGGCCGAGCAGTACTTC	CASSYSNEGAEQYF
.	TRBV13	16	TRBJ2-7	TRBD2	TGTGCCAGCAGCTTAGGCTCAGCGGGGAGCTCCTACGAGCAGTACTTC	CASSLGSAGSSYEQYF
.	TRBV19	15	TRBJ2-7	.	TGTGCCAGTAGTGTTGACTTGTCGAGCTCCTACGAGCAGTACTTC	CASSVDLSSSYEQYF